This T cell receptor (beta chain) was sequenced in a study of blood T cells in healthy people across ages. CDR1 and CDR2 (germline): KGHDR, SFDVKD. V dropped 2 bases and J dropped 2; count of bases not matched to a gene: 13. The CDR3 loop spans 19 amino acids. A J-beta primer mix and a sample-barcoded 5' primer were used in a second PCR of roughly 6 to 11 cycles. TCRdb independently ran MiXCR on the 5' RACE reads; one entry per CDR3 protein. The table has roughly 410,000 distinct CDR3 sequences, approximately 52% seen once; the top ten hold 50% to 65%. The J gene is TRBJ2-7, the V gene TRBV24-1, with 11 bases aligning to TRBD2. This sequence originates from a man between 60 and 75 years old in good health. The sequenced material came from blood. CDR3 DNA: TGTGCCACCAGTGATTCGACCGGGACTAGCGGCGCAGAAACCTACGAGCAGTACTTC. Its protein is CATSDSTGTSGAETYEQYF.